The 11 T cell receptor beta chains listed next were all sequenced from one sample in a study of cytomegalovirus exposure and HLA in healthy donors. In the PCR, 60 Vbeta and 13 Jbeta primers were used. Measured with immunoSEQ multiplex PCR; TCRdb has only the in-frame clones, and not every one. The sample consists of fewer than 50,000 clones, 66% of them appearing once. The material sequenced was PBMCs. Source of these receptors: a man over 45 in good health and CMV-seropositive.

This clone has just one count. At one boundary the junction diverges from the germline segment, which might be a read error. The chain links TRBV5-1 to TRBJ1-1; D is unresolved. The CDR3 contains 16 residues. In germline, CDR1 is SGHRS, CDR2 YFSETQ. CDR3 nucleotides: TGCGCGAGCAGCAGCTCCGGTCCGGGAGGCTTCACTGAAGCTTTCTTT. Protein product: CASSSSGPGGFTEAFF.

This clone was seen only a few times. The V call is TRBV6-4, the J call TRBJ2-1; D possibly corresponds to TRBD1 (6 bases). Trimming cost V 3 bases and J 5 bases, with 8 bases left between them. The CDR3 totals 13 residues. Germline V CDR1 and CDR2: MRHNA, SNTAGT. The CDR3 DNA is TGTGCCAGCAGTGATCGGGACAACAATGAGCAGTTCTTC. As protein: CASSDRDNNEQFF.

The chain links TRBV9 to TRBJ1-1, with D tentatively TRBD1 (5 bases). The germline CDR1 and CDR2 sequences are SGDLS and YYNGEE. This CDR3 is built from 16 residues. The ends were cut back, 3 bases at V and 3 bases at J, with 18 bases in the middle. CDR3 amino acids: CASSAFPGGVDTEAFF. Here the CDR3 DNA reads TGTGCCAGCAGCGCCTTCCCGGGGGGGGTGGACACTGAAGCTTTCTTT.

The V call is TRBV6-1, the J call TRBJ1-6; TRBD1 matches 7 bases. CDR1 is MNHNS, CDR2 SASEGT, per germline. Germline trimming cut 5 bases from V and 8 bases from J; bases unmatched to any gene: 9. The length of the CDR3 is 15 residues. CDR3 in amino acids: CASSSRQGVDSPLHF. In DNA form, the CDR3 reads TGTGCCAGCAGTTCGCGACAGGGTGTCGATTCACCCCTCCACTTT.

This clone turned up a few times. This rearrangement joins TRBV19 to TRBJ2-6; 9 positions match TRBD1. Looked up from germline, CDR1 is LNHDA and CDR2 is SQIVND (reference sequence). The V and J ends lost 5 bases and 1 base, in that order; junction bases with no gene match: 3. The CDR3 contains 16 residues. The CDR3 sequence is CASSLGQGSGANVLTF. In DNA form, the CDR3 reads TGTGCCAGTAGTTTAGGACAGGGGTCTGGGGCCAACGTCCTGACTTTC. The full variable domain, completed using reference TRBV19 and TRBJ2-6, is DGGITQSPKYLFRKEGQNVTLSCEQNLNHDAMYWYRQDPGQGLRLIYYSQIVNDFQKGDIAEGYSVSREKKESFPLTVTSAQKNPTAFYLCASSLGQGSGANVLTFGAGSRLTVL.

The chain couples TRBV5-1 to TRBJ2-5; the D gene is possibly TRBD1 (6 bases). Trimming removed 4 bases at V and 1 base at J, with 11 bases between. The CDR3 sequence is 14 residues long. CDR1 and CDR2 from the germline V gene are SGHRS and YFSETQ. The CDR3 here is CASSQGTAQETQYF. The CDR3 DNA reads as TGCGCCAGCAGCCAGGGGACGGCCCAAGAGACCCAGTACTTC. Filled out from reference TRBV5-1 and TRBJ2-5, the complete variable domain reads KAGVTQTPRYLIKTRGQQVTLSCSPISGHRSVSWYQQTPGQGLQFLFEYFSETQRNKGNFPGRFSGRQFSNSRSEMNVSTLELGDSALYLCASSQGTAQETQYFGPGTRLLVL.

This clone has a handful of counts. This chain links TRBV29-1 with TRBJ1-3, with 9 bases identical to TRBD1. The length of the CDR3 is 16 residues. From germline, CDR1 is SQVTM and CDR2 ANQGSEA. Germline trimming cut 4 bases from V and 10 bases from J; bases unmatched to any gene: 17. This CDR3 reads CSVVVGTGRDVGTIYF. The DNA for the CDR3 is TGCAGCGTTGTGGTGGGGACAGGGCGCGACGTCGGGACCATATATTTT.

The chain employs TRBV27 and TRBJ2-3, with D perhaps matching TRBD2 (6 bases). V lost 4 bases, J lost 6 bases, and 8 bases lay in between. CDR3 length: 12 residues. Germline-derived CDR1 and CDR2 are MNHEY and SMNVEV (reference sequence). CDR3 region: CASSSGGDTQYF. Written as DNA, the CDR3 is TGTGCCAGCAGTTCTGGGGGGGATACGCAGTATTTT.

The chain carries TRBV6-5 and TRBJ1-2; 10 nucleotides match TRBD1. The V segment lost 4 bases and the J segment 6 bases; nucleotides outside the gene matches: 5. This CDR3 comprises 14 residues. Germline CDR1 is MNHEY and CDR2 is SVGAGI. CDR3 nucleotide sequence: TGTGCCAGCAGTTGGCGGACAGGGGGAAATGGCTACACCTTC. Translating it yields CASSWRTGGNGYTF.

This clone is a singleton in its sample. The chain carries TRBV7-3 and TRBJ2-5; 8 bases line up with TRBD1. Germline-derived CDR1 and CDR2 are SGHTA and FQGTGA. V lost 5 bases, J lost 5 bases, and 10 bases stayed unmatched. CDR3 length: 15 residues. The CDR3: CASSLLAGGGETQYF. CDR3 DNA: TGTGCCAGCAGCCTCCTGGCAGGGGGCGGGGAGACCCAGTACTTC.

The rearrangement links TRBV6-1 to TRBJ2-5; D might be TRBD2 (6 bases). V was pared by 2 bases and J by 11 bases, with 21 bases between. CDR3 length: 15 residues. Germline values: CDR1 MNHNS, CDR2 SASEGT. The CDR3 DNA reads as TGTGCCAGCAGTGAATCTGGGGTGGGGGGATGGGAGCAGTACTTC. Translated, it gives CASSESGVGGWEQYF.